Listed here is a single T cell receptor beta chain. Its antigen is unidentified. This entry belongs to a study of OX40 agonist ivuxolimab in advanced cancers. The overall study: Intravenous ivuxolimab was administered to patients every 2 weeks at 0.01 to 10 mg/kg. Dose-escalation cases comprised hepatocellular carcinoma, melanoma, renal cell or head and neck cancer.

Method: immunoSEQ multiplex PCR; TCRdb's copy keeps in-frame clones and lacks some. The profile shows about 84,000 clones, roughly 87% of them singletons. Findings of the study overall: Determination of antigen specificity was not performed for the expanded peripheral T cells.

V was pared by 3 bases and J by 4 bases, with 13 bases between. The CDR3 extends over 14 amino acids. The germline CDR1 and CDR2 sequences are SGHKS and YYEKEE (reference sequence). The source material was CD4+ or CD8+ T cells sorted from blood, sampled in a trial of the OX40 agonist ivuxolimab. The clonotype comes from an adult with an advanced solid tumor such as melanoma, head and neck, liver or kidney cancer. This chain joins TRBV5-5 and TRBJ1-2; no clear D. The DNA of the CDR3 is TGTGCCAGCAGCTCCTGGGAAGGAGGCTATGGCTACACCTTC. This translates into CASSSWEGGYGYTF.